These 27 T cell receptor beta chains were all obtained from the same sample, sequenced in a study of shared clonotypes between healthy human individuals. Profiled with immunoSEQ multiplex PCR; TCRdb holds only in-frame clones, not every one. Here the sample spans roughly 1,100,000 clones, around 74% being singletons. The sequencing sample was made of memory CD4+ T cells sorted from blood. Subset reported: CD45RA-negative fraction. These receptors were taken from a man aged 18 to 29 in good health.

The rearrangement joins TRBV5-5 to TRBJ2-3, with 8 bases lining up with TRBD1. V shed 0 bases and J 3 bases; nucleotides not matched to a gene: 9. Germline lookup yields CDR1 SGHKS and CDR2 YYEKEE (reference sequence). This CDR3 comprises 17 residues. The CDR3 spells CASSLGPGTGETDTQYF. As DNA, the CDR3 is TGTGCCAGCAGCTTGGGCCCCGGGACAGGAGAAACAGATACGCAGTATTTT. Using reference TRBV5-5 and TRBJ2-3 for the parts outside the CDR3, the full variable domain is DAGVTQSPTHLIKTRGQQVTLRCSPISGHKSVSWYQQVLGQGPQFIFQYYEKEERGRGNFPDRFSARQFPNYSSELNVNALLLGDSALYLCASSLGPGTGETDTQYFGPGTRLTVL.

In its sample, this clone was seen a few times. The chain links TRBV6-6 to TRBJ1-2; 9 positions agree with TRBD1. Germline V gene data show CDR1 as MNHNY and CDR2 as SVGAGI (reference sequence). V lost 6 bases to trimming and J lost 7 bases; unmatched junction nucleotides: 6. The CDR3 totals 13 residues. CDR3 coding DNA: TGTGCCAGCAGACCTGGACAGGGGACTGGCTACACCTTC. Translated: CASRPGQGTGYTF.

The CDR3 here is CASRETGLGRQPQHF. CDR3 nucleotides: TGTGCAAGTCGCGAGACAGGGCTAGGACGGCAGCCCCAGCATTTT. The V and J genes are TRBV19 and TRBJ1-5; 7 bases align to TRBD1. This CDR3 contains 15 residues. Per germline, CDR1 LNHDA and CDR2 SQIVND (reference sequence).

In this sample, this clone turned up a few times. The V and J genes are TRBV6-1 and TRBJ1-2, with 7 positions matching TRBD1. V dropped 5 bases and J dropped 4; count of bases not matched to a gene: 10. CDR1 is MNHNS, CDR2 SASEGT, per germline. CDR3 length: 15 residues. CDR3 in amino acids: CASSTPSGTAYGYTF. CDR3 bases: TGTGCCAGCAGTACCCCCTCTGGGACAGCCTATGGCTACACCTTC.

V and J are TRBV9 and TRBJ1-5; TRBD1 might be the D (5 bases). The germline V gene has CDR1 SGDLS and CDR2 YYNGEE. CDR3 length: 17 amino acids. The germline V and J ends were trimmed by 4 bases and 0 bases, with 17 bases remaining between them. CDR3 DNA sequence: TGTGCCAGCAGCCCGCGGGGGGGACCCTATAGCAATCAGCCCCAGCATTTT. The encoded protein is CASSPRGGPYSNQPQHF.

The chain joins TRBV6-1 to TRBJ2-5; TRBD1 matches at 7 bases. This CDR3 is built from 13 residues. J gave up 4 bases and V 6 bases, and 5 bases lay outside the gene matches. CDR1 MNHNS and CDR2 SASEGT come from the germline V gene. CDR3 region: CASRLTGAETQYF. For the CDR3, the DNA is TGTGCCAGCAGGCTAACAGGGGCAGAGACCCAGTACTTC.

The CDR3 region has the DNA TGTGCCAGCAGTTCGGGACAGTCCTATGGCTACACCTTC. It encodes CASSSGQSYGYTF. The genes are TRBV6-1 and TRBJ1-2, with TRBD1 matching 7 bases. After removal of 5 bases from V and 4 bases from J, the junction contained 4 bases not matched to a gene. Germline lookup yields CDR1 MNHNS and CDR2 SASEGT. The CDR3 totals 13 residues.

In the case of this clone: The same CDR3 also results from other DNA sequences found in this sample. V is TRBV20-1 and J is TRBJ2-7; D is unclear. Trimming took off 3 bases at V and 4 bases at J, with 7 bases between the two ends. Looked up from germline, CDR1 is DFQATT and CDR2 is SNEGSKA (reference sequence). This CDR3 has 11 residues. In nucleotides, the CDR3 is TGCAGTGCTAGCGTAGGATACGAGCAGTACTTC. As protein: CSASVGYEQYF.

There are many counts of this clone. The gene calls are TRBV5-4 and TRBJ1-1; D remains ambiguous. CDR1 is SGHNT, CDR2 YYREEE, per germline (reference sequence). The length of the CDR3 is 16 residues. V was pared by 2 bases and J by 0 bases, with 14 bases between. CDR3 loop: CASSFFPAVMNTEAFF. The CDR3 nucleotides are TGTGCCAGCAGCTTCTTTCCCGCAGTCATGAACACTGAAGCTTTCTTT.

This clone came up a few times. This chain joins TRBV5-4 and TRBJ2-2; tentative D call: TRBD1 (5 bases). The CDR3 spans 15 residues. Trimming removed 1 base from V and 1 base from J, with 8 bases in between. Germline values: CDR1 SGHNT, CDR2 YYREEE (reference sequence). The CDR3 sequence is CASSLIQGNTGELFF. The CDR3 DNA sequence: TGTGCCAGCAGCTTGATTCAGGGGAACACCGGGGAGCTGTTTTTT. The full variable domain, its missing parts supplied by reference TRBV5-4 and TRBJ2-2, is ETGVTQSPTHLIKTRGQQVTLRCSSQSGHNTVSWYQQALGQGPQFIFQYYREEENGRGNFPPRFSGLQFPNYSSELNVNALELDDSALYLCASSLIQGNTGELFFGEGSRLTVL.

The CDR3 here is CASSFSSGAGNTIYF. For the CDR3, the DNA is TGTGCCAGCAGCTTTAGTTCAGGGGCTGGAAACACCATATATTTT. This rearrangement joins TRBV5-4 to TRBJ1-3, with a possible D match to TRBD1 (6 bases). There are 15 residues in the CDR3. Trimming removed 2 bases at V and 2 bases at J, with 11 bases between. Germline lookup yields CDR1 SGHNT and CDR2 YYREEE (reference sequence).

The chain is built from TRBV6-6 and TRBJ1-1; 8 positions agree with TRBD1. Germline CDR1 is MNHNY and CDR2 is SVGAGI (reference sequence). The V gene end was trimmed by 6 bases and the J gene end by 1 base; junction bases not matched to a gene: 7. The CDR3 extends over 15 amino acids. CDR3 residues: CASSWTGQANTEAFF. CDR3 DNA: TGTGCCAGCAGCTGGACGGGACAGGCGAACACTGAAGCTTTCTTT.

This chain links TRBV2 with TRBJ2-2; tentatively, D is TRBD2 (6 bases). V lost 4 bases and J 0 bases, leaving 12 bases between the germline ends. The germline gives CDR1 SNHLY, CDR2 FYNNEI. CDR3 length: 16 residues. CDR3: CASSARGGPNTGELFF. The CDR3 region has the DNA TGTGCCAGCAGTGCACGGGGAGGCCCGAACACCGGGGAGCTGTTTTTT.

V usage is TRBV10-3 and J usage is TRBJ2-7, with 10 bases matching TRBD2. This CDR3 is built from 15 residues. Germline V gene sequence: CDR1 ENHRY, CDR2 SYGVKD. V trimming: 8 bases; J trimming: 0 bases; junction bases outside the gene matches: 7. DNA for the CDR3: TGTGCCATCGCCGAGCGGGAGGGAAGCTCCTACGAGCAGTACTTC. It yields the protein CAIAEREGSSYEQYF.

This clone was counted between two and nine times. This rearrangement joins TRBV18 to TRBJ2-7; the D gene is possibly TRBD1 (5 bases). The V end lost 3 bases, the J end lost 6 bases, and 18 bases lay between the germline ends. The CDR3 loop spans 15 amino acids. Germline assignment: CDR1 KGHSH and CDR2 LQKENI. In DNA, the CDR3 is TGTGCCAGCTCACCCGACGTCAGGGATCTATCCGAGCAGTACTTC. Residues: CASSPDVRDLSEQYF.

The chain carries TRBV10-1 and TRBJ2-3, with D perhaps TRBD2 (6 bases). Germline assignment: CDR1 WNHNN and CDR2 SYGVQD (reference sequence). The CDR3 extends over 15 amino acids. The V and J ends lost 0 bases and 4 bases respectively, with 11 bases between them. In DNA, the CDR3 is TGCGCCAGCAGTGAGTCGTGGAGGGTCTCAGATACGCAGTATTTT. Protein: CASSESWRVSDTQYF.

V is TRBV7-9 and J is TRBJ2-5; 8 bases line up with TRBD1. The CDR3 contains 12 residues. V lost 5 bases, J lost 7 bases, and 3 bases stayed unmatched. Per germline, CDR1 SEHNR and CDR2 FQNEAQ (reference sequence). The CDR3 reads CASSRQGMTQYF. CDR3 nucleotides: TGTGCCAGCAGCCGACAGGGGATGACCCAGTACTTC.

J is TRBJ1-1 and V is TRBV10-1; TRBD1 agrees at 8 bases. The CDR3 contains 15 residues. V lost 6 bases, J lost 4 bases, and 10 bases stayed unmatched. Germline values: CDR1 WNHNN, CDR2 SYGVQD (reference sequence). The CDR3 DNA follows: TGCGCCAGCAGCCGGGACAGGCTAGGGGGCACTGAAGCTTTCTTT. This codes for CASSRDRLGGTEAFF.

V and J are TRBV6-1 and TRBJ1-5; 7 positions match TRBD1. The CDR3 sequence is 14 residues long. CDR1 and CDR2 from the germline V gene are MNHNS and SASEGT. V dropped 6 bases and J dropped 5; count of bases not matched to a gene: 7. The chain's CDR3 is CASRGQASYQPQHF. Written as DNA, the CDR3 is TGTGCCAGCAGAGGACAGGCGAGTTATCAGCCCCAGCATTTT.

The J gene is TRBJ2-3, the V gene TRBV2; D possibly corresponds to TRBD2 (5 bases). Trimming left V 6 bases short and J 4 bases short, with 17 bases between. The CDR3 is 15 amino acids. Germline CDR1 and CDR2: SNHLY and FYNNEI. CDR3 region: CASSLEGLSPDTQYF. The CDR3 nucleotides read TGTGCCAGCAGCTTAGAGGGCTTGTCACCAGATACGCAGTATTTT.

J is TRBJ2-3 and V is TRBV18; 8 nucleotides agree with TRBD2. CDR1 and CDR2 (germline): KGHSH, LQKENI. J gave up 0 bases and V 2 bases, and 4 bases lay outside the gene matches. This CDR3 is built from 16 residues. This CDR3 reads CASSPWSGSSTDTQYF. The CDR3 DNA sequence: TGTGCCAGCTCACCATGGAGCGGGAGTAGCACAGATACGCAGTATTTT.

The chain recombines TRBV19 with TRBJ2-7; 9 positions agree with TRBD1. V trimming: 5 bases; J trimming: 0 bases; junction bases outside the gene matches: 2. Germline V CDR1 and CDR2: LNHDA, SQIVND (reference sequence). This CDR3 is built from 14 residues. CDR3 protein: CASSLQGASYEQYF. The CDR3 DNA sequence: TGTGCCAGTAGTCTACAGGGGGCCTCCTACGAGCAGTACTTC.

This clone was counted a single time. For the CDR3, the DNA is TGTGCCAGCAGCTTTCCCCCCCACTACGAGCAGTACTTC. Amino acid sequence: CASSFPPHYEQYF. The J gene is TRBJ2-7, the V gene TRBV7-2, with D uncertain. CDR3 length: 13 amino acids. Germline CDR1 reads SGHTA; CDR2 reads FQGNSA. V shed 3 bases and J shed 3 bases, with 9 bases lying between them.

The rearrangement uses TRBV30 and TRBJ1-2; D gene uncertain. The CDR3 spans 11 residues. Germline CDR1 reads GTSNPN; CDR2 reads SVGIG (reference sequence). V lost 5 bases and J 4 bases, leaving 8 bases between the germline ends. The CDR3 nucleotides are TGTGCCTGGCGAGTCCTCTATGGCTACACCTTC. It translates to CAWRVLYGYTF.

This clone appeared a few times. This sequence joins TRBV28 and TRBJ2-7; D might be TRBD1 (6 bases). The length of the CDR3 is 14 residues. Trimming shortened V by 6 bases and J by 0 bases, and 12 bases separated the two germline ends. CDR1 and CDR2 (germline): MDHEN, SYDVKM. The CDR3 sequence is CASSGDTHSYEQYF. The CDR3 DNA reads TGTGCCAGCAGCGGGGACACCCACTCCTACGAGCAGTACTTC. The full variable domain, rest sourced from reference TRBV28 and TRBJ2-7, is DVKVTQSSRYLVKRTGEKVFLECVQDMDHENMFWYRQDPGLGLRLIYFSYDVKMKEKGDIPEGYSVSREKKERFSLILESASTNQTSMYLCASSGDTHSYEQYFGPGTRLTVT.

CDR3 in amino acids: CASSLARGRYNSPLHF. Here the CDR3 DNA reads TGTGCCAGCAGCTTGGCGCGGGGAAGGTATAATTCACCCCTCCACTTT. The J gene is TRBJ1-6, the V gene TRBV5-6; D is uncertain. The germline gives CDR1 SGHDT, CDR2 YYEEEE. This CDR3 contains 16 residues. The V and J ends lost 0 bases and 4 bases respectively, with 11 bases between them.

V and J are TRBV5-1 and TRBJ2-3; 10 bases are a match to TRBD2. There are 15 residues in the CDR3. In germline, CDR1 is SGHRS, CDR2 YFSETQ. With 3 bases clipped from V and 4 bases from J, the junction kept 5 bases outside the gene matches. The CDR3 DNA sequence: TGCGCCAGCAGCTCCCGACTAGCGGGTGCAGATACGCAGTATTTT. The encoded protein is CASSSRLAGADTQYF.